These 22 T cell receptor beta chains were sequenced from one sample in a study of blood T cell repertoires in COVID-19. Method: immunoSEQ multiplex PCR; TCRdb's copy keeps in-frame clones and lacks some. Among around 100,000 clones listed, roughly 81% were seen once. Material: peripheral blood. The receptor source for this set is a man in his forties with acute or convalescent COVID-19.

The rearrangement links TRBV6-5 to TRBJ2-3, with 10 bases identical to TRBD1. The J segment lost 5 bases and the V segment lost 8 bases, leaving 7 bases of the junction unmatched. This CDR3 contains 14 residues. In germline, CDR1 is MNHEY, CDR2 SVGAGI. CDR3 amino acids: CASGRQGAGDTQYF. CDR3 nucleotide sequence: TGTGCCAGCGGAAGACAGGGGGCGGGAGATACGCAGTATTTT.

This sequence joins TRBV19 and TRBJ2-1; D is possibly TRBD2 (5 bases). The CDR3 spans 15 residues. V was pared by 2 bases and J by 7 bases, with 15 bases between. CDR1 LNHDA and CDR2 SQIVND come from the germline V gene (reference sequence). The CDR3 reads CASSISGRVRNEQFF. The CDR3 DNA is TGTGCCAGTAGTATAAGTGGGCGGGTTAGGAATGAGCAGTTCTTC. Full variable domain (outside the CDR3, taken from reference TRBV19 and TRBJ2-1): DGGITQSPKYLFRKEGQNVTLSCEQNLNHDAMYWYRQDPGQGLRLIYYSQIVNDFQKGDIAEGYSVSREKKESFPLTVTSAQKNPTAFYLCASSISGRVRNEQFFGPGTRLTVL.

This chain links TRBV5-1 with TRBJ2-7; TRBD2 is a possible D gene (6 bases). CDR3 length: 16 amino acids. Trimming took off 3 bases at V and 4 bases at J, with 20 bases between the two ends. Germline CDR1 reads SGHRS; CDR2 reads YFSETQ. This chain's CDR3 is CASSSAGTLTSYEQYF. The CDR3 DNA sequence: TGCGCCAGCAGCTCAGCAGGGACTTTGACTAGTTACGAGCAGTACTTC.

The V and J genes are TRBV30 and TRBJ2-5, with D tentatively TRBD2 (6 bases). Trimming took 5 bases from V and 0 from J, leaving 10 bases between them. Germline-derived CDR1 and CDR2 are GTSNPN and SVGIG (reference sequence). The CDR3 consists of 13 residues. DNA for the CDR3: TGTGCCTGGTCTGGAGGGTACCAAGAGACCCAGTACTTC. Translating gives CAWSGGYQETQYF.

V usage is TRBV2 and J usage is TRBJ1-3, with 7 nucleotides matching TRBD1. The germline V gene encodes CDR1 SNHLY and CDR2 FYNNEI. CDR3 size: 16 residues. V shed 5 bases, J shed 3 bases, and the junction held 10 bases outside the gene matches. The CDR3: CASSRATGRRGNTIYF. The DNA for the CDR3 is TGTGCCAGCAGTAGGGCGACAGGGAGGCGTGGAAACACCATATATTTT. Full variable domain (missing parts from reference TRBV2 and TRBJ1-3): EPEVTQTPSHQVTQMGQEVILRCVPISNHLYFYWYRQILGQKVEFLVSFYNNEISEKSEIFDDQFSVERPDGSNFTLKIRSTKLEDSAMYFCASSRATGRRGNTIYFGEGSWLTVV.

V is TRBV2 and J is TRBJ1-6, with D perhaps matching TRBD1 (6 bases). Germline V gene lookup returns CDR1 SNHLY and CDR2 FYNNEI. The CDR3 runs to 15 residues. Between the trimmed V and J ends, which lost 3 bases and 7 bases, there was a span of 13 bases. The CDR3 DNA sequence: TGTGCCAGCAGTGATGTCGGGGGGCAGAATTCACCCCTCCACTTT. Translated: CASSDVGGQNSPLHF.

The chain carries TRBV12-3 or TRBV12-4 and TRBJ2-1; TRBD1 might be the D (5 bases). This CDR3 spans 9 amino acids. The V and J ends lost 10 bases and 8 bases respectively, with 6 bases between them. The CDR3 nucleotides are TGTGCCACAGGGTATGAGCAGTTCTTC. Protein sequence: CATGYEQFF.

This chain links TRBV30 with TRBJ2-7; TRBD1 might be the D (5 bases). Germline CDR1 GTSNPN, CDR2 SVGIG (reference sequence). This CDR3 region has 13 residues. V gave up 0 bases and J gave up 7 bases, with 13 bases separating them. This CDR3 reads CAWSVQASQEQYF. The DNA of the CDR3 is TGTGCCTGGAGTGTACAGGCCTCCCAGGAGCAGTACTTC.

The gene calls are TRBV4-1 and TRBJ2-5; the D gene is possibly TRBD1 (5 bases). V lost 4 bases to trimming and J lost 7 bases, with 25 bases between them. Germline CDR1 and CDR2: MGHRA and YSYEKL. This CDR3 spans 17 amino acids. CDR3 amino acids: CASSRRANEGAFATQYF. The CDR3 bases are TGCGCCAGCAGCCGCCGGGCCAATGAAGGGGCCTTCGCGACCCAGTACTTC.

This clone came up once. The rearrangement joins TRBV11-2 to TRBJ2-3; D is undetermined. Deletions cut 7 bases from V and 2 bases from J, with 16 bases between. The CDR3 covers 15 residues. Germline CDR1 SGHAT, CDR2 FQNNGV. CDR3 region: CASTLPAVPTDTQYF. CDR3 nucleotide sequence: TGTGCCAGCACCCTGCCCGCGGTTCCCACAGATACGCAGTATTTT.

The chain has TRBV7-2 and TRBJ1-5; D remains ambiguous. Germline assignment: CDR1 SGHTA and CDR2 FQGNSA. The CDR3 consists of 13 residues. Trimming shortened V by 2 bases and J by 0 bases, and 2 bases separated the two germline ends. This chain's CDR3 is CASSLHSNQPQHF. The CDR3 DNA reads TGTGCCAGCAGCTTACATAGCAATCAGCCCCAGCATTTT.

The rearrangement joins TRBV27 to TRBJ2-3, with D perhaps TRBD1 (6 bases). This CDR3 has 13 residues. CDR1 is MNHEY, CDR2 SMNVEV, per germline (reference sequence). Trimming cost V 10 bases and J 4 bases, with 15 bases left between them. The CDR3 loop reads CATKTGTPDTQYF. The DNA for the CDR3 is TGTGCCACCAAGACGGGGACACCAGATACGCAGTATTTT.

The sample holds a few counts of this clone. This chain joins TRBV7-2 and TRBJ2-7; 11 bases are a match to TRBD1. J lost 4 bases, V lost 5 bases, and 10 bases had no gene match. Germline V gene data show CDR1 as SGHTA and CDR2 as FQGNSA. The CDR3 length is 16 residues. The CDR3 region has the DNA TGTGCCAGCAGCCCTACCCCCGGGACAGGGGGATACGAGCAGTACTTC. It translates to CASSPTPGTGGYEQYF.

This clone has a single count. The chain is built from TRBV4-2 and TRBJ2-5, with D perhaps TRBD2 (7 bases). This CDR3 has 15 amino acids. Trimming took 4 bases from V and 5 from J, leaving 17 bases between them. In germline, CDR1 is LGHNA, CDR2 YNFKEQ. As DNA, the CDR3 is TGTGCCAGCAGCCCGGGGAGGGGGGGCGAGGAGACCCAGTACTTC. Protein product: CASSPGRGGEETQYF.

The J gene is TRBJ1-2, the V gene TRBV2; 8 bases fit TRBD1. Germline trimming cut 3 bases from V and 6 bases from J; bases unmatched to any gene: 9. Germline V gene data show CDR1 as SNHLY and CDR2 as FYNNEI. CDR3 length: 15 residues. As DNA, the CDR3 is TGTGCCAGCAGTGAGAGGACAGGGTGGATAGATGGCTACACCTTC. Translating gives CASSERTGWIDGYTF.

The chain employs TRBV3-1 (or the pseudogene TRBV3-2) and TRBJ2-5; no firm D call. CDR3 length: 14 residues. Germline CDR1 and CDR2: LGHDT and YNNKEL (reference sequence). V lost 4 bases, J lost 7 bases, and 16 bases lay in between. Here the CDR3 reads CASSPRHPPLTQYF. The CDR3 DNA sequence: TGTGCCAGCAGCCCCCGACACCCCCCGCTGACCCAGTACTTC.

The chain has TRBV7-9 and TRBJ1-1, with TRBD1 as a possible D gene (5 bases). Germline V gives CDR1 SEHNR, CDR2 FQNEAQ (reference sequence). The CDR3 is made up of 14 amino acids. Trimming took 1 base from V and 4 from J, leaving 10 bases between them. The CDR3 sequence: CASSLGREATEAFF. DNA for the CDR3: TGTGCCAGCAGCTTAGGCAGGGAGGCCACTGAAGCTTTCTTT.

The chain carries TRBV18 and TRBJ1-2, with TRBD1 as a possible D gene (5 bases). Germline-derived CDR1 and CDR2 are KGHSH and LQKENI. The CDR3 sequence is 15 residues long. V lost 8 bases and J 2 bases, leaving 18 bases between the germline ends. The CDR3 DNA sequence: TGTGCCAGCCTCCCAATGTCGCAGGGCAACTATGGCTACACCTTC. Its translation: CASLPMSQGNYGYTF.

V usage is TRBV19 and J usage is TRBJ1-1; D gene unclear. CDR1 is LNHDA, CDR2 SQIVND, per germline (reference sequence). The CDR3 sequence is 13 residues long. The ends were cut back, 5 bases at V and 1 base at J, with 8 bases in the middle. The CDR3 DNA is TGTGCCAGTAGTGGCCCGGGGAACACTGAAGCTTTCTTT. It encodes CASSGPGNTEAFF.

The chain combines TRBV15 with TRBJ2-1; D possibly corresponds to TRBD1 (6 bases). V was shortened by 5 bases and J by 2 bases, with 13 bases between the two germline ends. This CDR3 has 15 amino acids. Germline values: CDR1 LNHNV, CDR2 YYDKDF (reference sequence). CDR3 DNA sequence: TGTGCCACCAGCGTCCGGGACACCGCCTACAATGAGCAGTTCTTC. Translation: CATSVRDTAYNEQFF. Using reference TRBV15 and TRBJ2-1 for the parts outside the CDR3, the full variable domain is DAMVIQNPRYQVTQFGKPVTLSCSQTLNHNVMYWYQQKSSQAPKLLFHYYDKDFNNEADTPDNFQSRRPNTSFCFLDIRSPGLGDTAMYLCATSVRDTAYNEQFFGPGTRLTVL.

This chain joins TRBV5-1 and TRBJ2-5, with 7 bases lining up with TRBD2. The V and J ends lost 4 bases and 5 bases, in that order; junction bases with no gene match: 8. The CDR3 has 14 amino acids. CDR1 SGHRS and CDR2 YFSETQ come from the germline V gene. The CDR3 is CASSIGLVVETQYF. DNA for the CDR3: TGCGCCAGCAGCATAGGACTAGTTGTCGAGACCCAGTACTTC.

The chain links TRBV27 to TRBJ2-3; possibly TRBD1 for D (6 bases). This CDR3 region has 14 residues. V was trimmed by 10 bases and J by 6 bases, leaving 20 bases between them. CDR1 and CDR2 (germline): MNHEY, SMNVEV (reference sequence). The CDR3 bases are TGTGCCACTCTGCCGGGCGGCACAGGGGATACGCAGTATTTT. Translated, it gives CATLPGGTGDTQYF.